Given below is one T cell receptor (beta chain) in context. The data stem from a study of blood T cell repertoires in COVID-19. The method was immunoSEQ multiplex PCR; TCRdb's version includes in-frame clones alone and lacks a portion of them. The repertoire holds roughly 25,000 clones, with 65% to 75% as singletons. Germline CDR1 SGHRS, CDR2 YFSETQ. V was pared by 2 bases and J by 0 bases, with 6 bases between. The CDR3 length is 14 residues. This clonotype was obtained from a man aged 50-59 years with COVID-19, enrolled during active disease. The sequenced sample consisted of peripheral blood. The chain recombines TRBV5-1 with TRBJ2-4; D uncertain. The CDR3 bases are TGCGCCAGCAGCTTAACAGTAGCCAAAAACATTCAGTACTTC. It codes for CASSLTVAKNIQYF.